Below, 9 T cell receptor delta chains from the same sample are listed, as sequenced in a study of γδ T cells in repeated Plasmodium falciparum infection. TCRdb processed the multiplex PCR reads again with the CATT caller. Here the sample spans 70,000 to 95,000 delta-chain clones, more than 1.4% being singletons. Bulk repertoires came from Vgamma9/Vdelta2+ or Vdelta2-negative gammadelta T cells flow-sorted from PBMC. The sequenced sample consisted of gamma-delta T cells from blood. These receptors were collected from a pool of human donors (malaria-infected and uninfected, not separated).

V usage is TRDV1 and J usage is TRDJ1; 13 bases are shared with TRDD3. The J gene is absent in TCRdb and was assigned here via DNA matching to germline. The junction had 41 bases not matched to a gene; V was cut back by 7 bases and J by 0 bases. The CDR3 totals 28 residues. CDR1 and CDR2 (germline): TSWWSYY, QGS. The CDR3 here is CALDLSPLNMHPNTPYWGIRTHTDKLIF. In DNA, the CDR3 is TGTGCTCTTGATCTATCCCCACTAAACATGCATCCCAATACACCGTACTGGGGGATACGCACCCACACCGATAAACTCATCTTT.

Turning to this clone: One base separates it from a far larger clone, so it is likely a read error. Distinct nucleotide sequences in the sample also encode this CDR3. The CDR3 loop is CACDKVLGDSKSWDTRQMFF. The CDR3 bases are TGTGCCTGTGACAAAGTACTGGGGGATTCAAAATCCTGGGACACCCGGCAGATGTTTTTC. This rearrangement joins TRDV2 to TRDJ3; TRDD3 aligns across 10 bases. TCRdb gives no J gene; it was assigned here by matching the DNA to germline. Germline V gene sequence: CDR1 GEAIGNYY, CDR2 EKD. The CDR3 runs 20 residues.

This clone was seen a few times. A far larger clone is only one base removed, so a read error is likely. Additional DNA sequences in this sample encode the identical CDR3. The V and J genes are TRDV1 and TRDJ2; 10 bases align to TRDD3. After removal of 0 bases from V and 0 bases from J, the junction contained 16 bases not matched to a gene. The CDR3 has 22 amino acids. CDR1 and CDR2 from the germline V gene are TSWWSYY and QGS. CDR3 sequence (DNA): TGTGCTCTTGGGGAACTATGGGAGTCTCCTACCGGGGGATACGCTTTGACAGCACAACTCTTCTTT. It is translated as CALGELWESPTGGYALTAQLFF.

With regard to this clone: The amino acid sequence in TCRdb belongs to a much larger clone and departs from this DNA's translation at residue 4, likely a sequencing read error; the sequence shown is translated from the DNA. V usage is TRDV1 and J usage is TRDJ1, with 8 bases aligning to TRDD3. CDR3 length: 16 residues. Germline V CDR1 and CDR2: TSWWSYY, QGS. The V and J ends lost 8 bases and 7 bases, in that order; junction bases with no gene match: 18. The CDR3 sequence is CALWAKPIVLGGKLIF. CDR3 coding DNA: TGTGCTCTTTGGGCCAAACCCATCGTACTGGGGGGTAAACTCATCTTT.

Worth noting for this clone: The protein that TCRdb holds for this DNA derives from a much larger clone and differs from the translated DNA at residue 6, which likely indicates a read error; the protein shown here is translated from the DNA. J is TRDJ1 and V is TRDV2; D may be TRDD3 (5 bases). The J gene is absent in TCRdb and was assigned here via DNA matching to germline. Germline CDR1 and CDR2: GEAIGNYY and EKD. This CDR3 region has 15 residues. V dropped 3 bases and J dropped 4 bases, with 17 bases sitting between them. The DNA of the CDR3 is TGTGCCTGTGACGGCACAGGGGGGCGCCACGATAAACTCATCTTT. This gives the protein CACDGTGGRHDKLIF.

Comment on this clone: TCRdb's listed protein matches a much larger clone and diverges from this DNA's translation at residue 16, likely through a read error; the protein shown comes from the DNA. Without a V gene call, the J gene is given as TRDJ1; whether TRDD3, the table's D call, matches the DNA was not checked. The CDR3 has 23 amino acids. The CDR3 sequence is CALGEPQSFPPNWGITPADKLIF. The CDR3 DNA follows: TGTGCTCTTGGGGAACCGCAATCCTTCCCTCCAAACTGGGGGATAACCCCCGCCGATAAACTCATCTTT.

Regarding this clone: A far more abundant clone sits one base away, making this likely a read error. This CDR3 is also generated by other DNA sequences in the sample. V usage is TRDV1 and J usage is TRDJ1; 11 positions match TRDD3. In germline, CDR1 is TSWWSYY, CDR2 QGS. The CDR3 spans 24 residues. CDR3 sequence (DNA): TGTGCTCTTGGGGTTTGTTCCTACGCTACGAGAAACTGGGGGATAACAGGATTCACCGATAAGCTCATCTTT. Its protein is CALGVCSYATRNWGITGFTDKLIF.

This clone was counted only a few times. TCRdb's protein for this DNA is that of a much larger clone and differs from the translation at residue 4, likely a read error; the protein shown is the DNA translation. The rearrangement joins TRDV2 to TRDJ1; 7 bases line up with TRDD3. The J gene is absent in TCRdb and was assigned here via DNA matching to germline. CDR3 length: 16 residues. Germline V gene sequence: CDR1 GEAIGNYY, CDR2 EKD. Trimming cost V 5 bases and J 1 base; bases outside gene matches: 12. The CDR3 is CACGGVLGQGTDKLIF. In nucleotides, the CDR3 is TGTGCCTGTGGCGGCGTACTGGGGCAGGGCACCGATAAACTCATCTTT.

In this sample, this clone turned up a few times. A far larger clone is one nucleotide away, so this likely arose from a read error. Other DNA variants within this sample encode the same CDR3. The chain recombines TRDV1 with TRDJ1, with TRDD3 identical over 8 bases. TCRdb offers no J gene call, so here the DNA was matched to germline to obtain one. This CDR3 spans 23 amino acids. Germline V gives CDR1 TSWWSYY, CDR2 QGS. With V trimmed by 3 bases and J by 0 bases, 27 bases remained unmatched. The CDR3, as DNA: TGTGCTCTTGGGGAGCTAGAAGGTCCTACGTATGCTAACTGGGGGGAGTACACCGATAAACTCATCTTT. Protein product: CALGELEGPTYANWGEYTDKLIF.